This TCR beta chain was recovered during a study of graft-versus-host responses after intestinal transplantation. Study information: Tacrolimus and steroids were given for around three years to all recipients after anti-thymocyte globulin induction.

V was shortened by 0 bases and J by 2 bases, with 14 bases between the two germline ends. The CDR3 sequence is 17 residues long. Germline V gene data show CDR1 as MGHRA and CDR2 as YSYEKL. In regard to this clone: What it recognizes is unknown.

The protocol was immunoSEQ multiplex PCR, while the TCRdb copy is restricted to in-frame clones and leaves out a portion. The repertoire holds 74,000 or so clones, with roughly 90% as singletons. Findings and caveats of the study: Recipient-marrow GvH clones were detected, some having first appeared in ileum or blood.

This clonotype was sampled from a human patient who received an intestinal transplant, so some T cells may come from the graft donor. Sequencing was performed on PBMCs, taken 98 days after intestinal transplantation. This rearrangement joins TRBV4-1 to TRBJ2-1; D is perhaps TRBD2 (6 bases). CDR3 in amino acids: CASSQDSSGGAYNEQFF. The CDR3 DNA reads as TGCGCCAGCAGCCAAGATTCCTCCGGCGGGGCCTACAATGAGCAGTTCTTC.